This entry lists 3 T cell receptor beta chains sequenced from one sample in a study of radiation and T cells in renal cell carcinoma. Time point given: baseline pretreatment blood. Treatment noted: 15 Gy SBRT to primary tumor, nephrectomy 4 weeks later. Using immunoSEQ multiplex PCR, the repertoire was profiled, and TCRdb retains in-frame clones only, with some absent. The sample has 110,000 to 150,000 clones; roughly 88% are singletons. Sample: blood, taken from a patient whose treatment included radiotherapy and nephrectomy. These receptors originate from a woman aged 50 to 60 with renal cell carcinoma.

This clone is a singleton in its sample. V is TRBV5-1 and J is TRBJ1-2, with D perhaps matching TRBD1 (6 bases). Germline V lookup: CDR1 SGHRS, CDR2 YFSETQ. The CDR3 spans 14 residues. The V gene lost 4 bases and the J gene lost 5 bases, with 15 bases spanning the gap. DNA of the CDR3: TGCGCCAGCAGCCCAGGGGACTCGGGATATGGCTACACCTTC. Its translation is CASSPGDSGYGYTF.

This clone was detected only once. This sequence joins TRBV19 and TRBJ2-3, with D possibly being TRBD1 (6 bases). Germline V lookup: CDR1 LNHDA, CDR2 SQIVND (reference sequence). The CDR3 length is 16 residues. Trimming took off 5 bases at V and 6 bases at J, with 21 bases between the two ends. This CDR3 is CASSQTWGRRIDTQYF. CDR3 coding DNA: TGTGCCAGTAGTCAAACCTGGGGGCGCCGGATTGATACGCAGTATTTT.

The J gene is TRBJ2-5, the V gene TRBV7-2, with TRBD1 matching 9 bases. Germline V lookup: CDR1 SGHTA, CDR2 FQGNSA. The CDR3 is 14 amino acids. Germline trimming cut 4 bases from V and 4 bases from J; bases unmatched to any gene: 4. The DNA of the CDR3 is TGTGCCAGCAGCTCCCAGGGACAGGGAGAGACCCAGTACTTC. Amino acids: CASSSQGQGETQYF. Looking up the rest from reference TRBV7-2 and TRBJ2-5 gives the full variable domain: GAGVSQSPSNKVTEKGKDVELRCDPISGHTALYWYRQSLGQGLEFLIYFQGNSAPDKSGLPSDRFSAERTGGSVSTLTIQRTQQEDSAVYLCASSSQGQGETQYFGPGTRLLVL.